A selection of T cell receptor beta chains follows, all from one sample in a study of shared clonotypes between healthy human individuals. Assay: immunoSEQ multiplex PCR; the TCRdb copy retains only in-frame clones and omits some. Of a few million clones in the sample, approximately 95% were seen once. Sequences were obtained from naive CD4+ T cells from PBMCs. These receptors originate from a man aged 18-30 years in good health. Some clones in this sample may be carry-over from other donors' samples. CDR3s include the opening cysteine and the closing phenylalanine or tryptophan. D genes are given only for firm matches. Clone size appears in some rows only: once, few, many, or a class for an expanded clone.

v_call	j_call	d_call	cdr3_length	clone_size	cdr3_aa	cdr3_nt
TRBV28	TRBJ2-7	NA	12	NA	CASSFTRVEQYF	TGTGCCAGCAGTTTTACCCGAGTCGAGCAGTACTTC
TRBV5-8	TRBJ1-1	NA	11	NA	CASSPGGEAFF	TGTGCCAGCAGCCCCGGAGGCGAAGCTTTCTTT
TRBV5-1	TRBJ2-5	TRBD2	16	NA	CASSPGTSGAQETQYF	TGCGCCAGCAGCCCGGGGACTAGCGGGGCTCAAGAGACCCAGTACTTC
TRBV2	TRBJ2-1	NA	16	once	CASSQKGGTGLPRQFF	TGTGCCAGCAGTCAAAAGGGGGGGACTGGGCTACCTAGGCAGTTCTTC
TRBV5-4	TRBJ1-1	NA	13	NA	CAIRVVGRGEAFF	TGTGCCATTAGGGTCGTCGGACGGGGTGAAGCTTTCTTT
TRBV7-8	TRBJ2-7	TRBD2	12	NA	CASSLVGGLVFF	TGTGCCAGCAGCTTAGTGGGGGGACTAGTCTTCTTC
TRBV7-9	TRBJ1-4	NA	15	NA	CASRGWGTADEKLFF	TGTGCCAGCAGAGGATGGGGCACAGCAGATGAAAAACTGTTTTTT
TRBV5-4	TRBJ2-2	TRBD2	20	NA	CASSRGRPGLAGVDTGELFF	TGTGCCAGCAGCCGCGGCAGACCGGGACTAGCGGGAGTCGACACCGGGGAGCTGTTTTTT
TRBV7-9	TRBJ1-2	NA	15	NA	CASSLFGQAVYGYTF	TGTGCCAGCAGCTTATTCGGGCAGGCGGTTTATGGCTACACCTTC
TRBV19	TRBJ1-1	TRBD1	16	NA	CASSTGVGGLNTEAFF	TGTGCCAGTAGTACGGGGGTAGGGGGCCTGAACACTGAAGCTTTCTTT
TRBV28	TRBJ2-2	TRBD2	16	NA	CASSLFPAGVPGELFF	TGTGCCAGCAGTTTATTTCCAGCGGGAGTACCAGGGGAGCTGTTTTTT
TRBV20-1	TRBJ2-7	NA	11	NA	CSARVAREQYF	TGCAGTGCTAGAGTCGCTCGAGAGCAGTACTTC
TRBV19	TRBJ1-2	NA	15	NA	CASSIAQGGYYGYTF	TGTGCCAGTAGTATTGCCCAGGGAGGATACTATGGCTACACCTTC
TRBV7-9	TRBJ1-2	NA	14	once	CASSLGGGPDGYTF	TGTGCCAGCAGCTTAGGCGGGGGGCCGGATGGCTACACCTTC
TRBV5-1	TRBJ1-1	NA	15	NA	CASSLGFSGDGEAFF	TGCGCCAGCAGCTTGGGGTTTTCGGGGGACGGTGAAGCTTTCTTT
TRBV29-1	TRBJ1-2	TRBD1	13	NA	CSVEPGQNYGYTF	TGCAGCGTCGAACCGGGACAGAACTATGGCTACACCTTC
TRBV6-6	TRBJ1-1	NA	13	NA	CASSHRTGTEAFF	TGTGCCAGCAGTCACAGGACGGGAACTGAAGCTTTCTTT
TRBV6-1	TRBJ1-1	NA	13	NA	CASPSSLRTEAFF	TGTGCCAGCCCTTCCTCTTTGAGAACTGAAGCTTTCTTT
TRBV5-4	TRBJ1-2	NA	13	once	CASSSRESRGYTF	TGTGCCAGCAGCTCAAGGGAGTCCCGGGGCTACACCTTC
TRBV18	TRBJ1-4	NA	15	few	CASSPPGMANEKLFF	TGTGCCAGCTCACCACCAGGGATGGCTAATGAAAAACTGTTTTTT
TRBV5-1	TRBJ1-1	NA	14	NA	CASSFLPGNTEAFF	TGCGCCAGCAGCTTCCTTCCAGGGAACACTGAAGCTTTCTTT
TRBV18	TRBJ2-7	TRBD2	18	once	CASSPTGGGPRDPYEQYF	TGTGCCAGCTCACCGACCGGGGGGGGGCCTCGGGACCCCTACGAGCAGTACTTC
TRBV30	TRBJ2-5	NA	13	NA	CAWSEAGGETQYF	TGTGCCTGGAGTGAAGCGGGCGGAGAGACCCAGTACTTC
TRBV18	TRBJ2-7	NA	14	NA	CASSPWTAAYEQYF	TGTGCCAGCTCACCATGGACAGCCGCCTACGAGCAGTACTTC
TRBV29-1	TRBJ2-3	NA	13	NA	CSVEGPETDTQYF	TGCAGCGTTGAGGGTCCCGAAACAGATACGCAGTATTTT
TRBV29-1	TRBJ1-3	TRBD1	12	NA	CSVMQGADTIYF	TGCAGCGTAATGCAGGGGGCGGACACCATATATTTT
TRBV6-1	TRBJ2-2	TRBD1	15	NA	CASSEALQGAGELFF	TGTGCCAGCAGTGAAGCTCTCCAGGGGGCCGGGGAGCTGTTTTTT
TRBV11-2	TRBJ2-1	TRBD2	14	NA	CASSPGLAGNEQFF	TGTGCCAGCAGTCCGGGACTAGCGGGCAATGAGCAGTTCTTC
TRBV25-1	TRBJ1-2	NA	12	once	CASSEYGGGYTF	TGTGCCAGCAGTGAATACGGAGGGGGCTACACCTTC
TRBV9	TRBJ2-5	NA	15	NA	CASTPGPSRLETQYF	TGTGCCAGCACCCCAGGGCCCTCCCGCTTGGAGACCCAGTACTTC
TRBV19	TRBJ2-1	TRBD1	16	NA	CASSIDRTGWVNEQFF	TGTGCCAGTAGTATAGATAGGACAGGGTGGGTCAATGAGCAGTTCTTC
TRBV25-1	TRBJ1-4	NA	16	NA	CASRSPGGGAYEKLFF	TGTGCCAGCAGATCACCCGGGGGGGGCGCGTATGAAAAACTGTTTTTT
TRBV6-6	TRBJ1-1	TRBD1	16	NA	CASSYKTGGSSTEAFF	TGTGCCAGCAGTTACAAGACAGGGGGTTCGAGCACTGAAGCTTTCTTT